The TCR beta chain under discussion was sequenced for a study of shared clonotypes between healthy human individuals. Study-level results: On the whole, naive subsets had larger estimated richness than memory subsets had.

V shed 0 bases and J shed 0 bases, with 11 bases lying between them. Germline CDR1 and CDR2: MGHRA and YSYEKL. The CDR3 sequence is 16 residues long. On this clone: Its specificity is not known.

Profiled with immunoSEQ multiplex PCR; TCRdb holds only in-frame clones, not every one. The sample has around 980,000 clones, roughly 74% seen once. The chain joins TRBV4-1 to TRBJ1-2; no definite D call. The sequencing sample was made of memory CD4+ T cells from PBMCs. Noted subset: CD45RA-negative fraction. The sequence was obtained from a man younger than 30 in good health. Some clones in this sample may be carry-over from other donors' samples. The CDR3 nucleotides read TGCGCCAGCAGCCAAGATTTGGGGAGAGCTAACTATGGCTACACCTTC. It is translated as CASSQDLGRANYGYTF.